Listed below are T cell receptor beta chains from one sample, sequenced in a study of blood T cell repertoires in COVID-19. Some clones are missing from TCRdb's copy, which holds only in-frame ones; the method was immunoSEQ multiplex PCR. The sample yields hundreds of thousands of clones, 75% to 90% seen once. Material for sequencing was peripheral blood. The receptors here all came from a woman in her thirties or forties who had recovered from COVID-19. CDR3s include the opening cysteine and the closing phenylalanine or tryptophan. A D gene is named only where the DNA matches it firmly. Clone size is given for some rows only: seen once, a few or many times, or a class if the clone is expanded.

cdr3_aa cdr3_nt clone_size j_call v_call d_call
CASSPRGNVEKLFF TGTGCCAGCAGCCCCAGGGGGAATGTGGAAAAACTGTTTTTT NA TRBJ1-4 TRBV5-8 TRBD1
CASSQRVGDSGSYEQYF TGTGCCAGCAGTCAAAGGGTAGGGGACAGCGGCTCCTACGAGCAGTACTTC NA TRBJ2-7 TRBV11-2 TRBD1
CASSSGQGLNYGYTF TGTGCCAGCAGCTCTGGACAGGGTCTTAACTATGGCTACACCTTC NA TRBJ1-2 TRBV7-2 TRBD1
CASSQTGTYEQYF TGTGCCAGCAGTCAAACAGGAACCTACGAGCAGTACTTC NA TRBJ2-7 TRBV6-5 NA
CASSPTSGGSYEQYF TGTGCCAGCAGCCCCACTAGCGGGGGGTCCTACGAGCAGTACTTC NA TRBJ2-7 TRBV9 TRBD2
CAAGGPDNQPQHF TGTGCTGCAGGGGGGCCAGATAATCAGCCCCAGCATTTT NA TRBJ1-5 TRBV6-6 TRBD1
CASSPEGGAFF TGTGCCAGCAGTCCGGAAGGCGGAGCTTTCTTT NA TRBJ1-1 TRBV2 NA
CASSTGGRGVGQPQHF TGTGCCAGTAGTACAGGGGGTCGCGGCGTAGGTCAGCCCCAGCATTTT NA TRBJ1-5 TRBV19 TRBD1
CASSHYRGPSGANVLTF TGTGCCAGCAGCCATTACAGGGGCCCGTCTGGGGCCAACGTCCTGACTTTC NA TRBJ2-6 TRBV5-6 TRBD1
CASSYGTGEYF TGTGCCAGCAGTTACGGGACAGGGGAGTACTTC NA TRBJ2-7 TRBV6-6 TRBD1
CASSMEGARGYTF TGTGCCAGCAGCATGGAAGGGGCGCGAGGCTACACCTTC NA TRBJ1-2 TRBV2 NA
CASSRSTGIYGYTF TGCGCCAGCAGCCGGTCGACAGGGATCTATGGCTACACCTTC once TRBJ1-2 TRBV4-3 TRBD1
CASSLGYRTYEQYF TGCGCCAGCAGTCTCGGGTACCGAACCTACGAGCAGTACTTC NA TRBJ2-7 TRBV23-1 NA
CASSLGPGVNYGYTF TGCGCCAGCAGCTTGGGGCCCGGGGTAAACTATGGCTACACCTTC NA TRBJ1-2 TRBV5-1 NA
CASSVFSGVETQYF TGTGCCAGCAGTGTTTTCAGCGGGGTTGAGACCCAGTACTTC NA TRBJ2-5 TRBV2 TRBD2
CASSPRAGNTIYF TGCGCCAGCAGCCCCCGAGCTGGAAACACCATATATTTT once TRBJ1-3 TRBV4-3 NA
CASSGGTSGNTIYF TGTGCCAGCAGCGGCGGGACGTCTGGAAACACCATATATTTT NA TRBJ1-3 TRBV7-6 NA
CASSEALRGGNQPQHF TGTGCCAGCAGTGAAGCGCTTCGGGGGGGCAATCAGCCCCAGCATTTT NA TRBJ1-5 TRBV2 NA
CASSYSGPGGAFF TGTGCCAGCAGTTACTCAGGACCCGGGGGAGCTTTCTTT few TRBJ1-1 TRBV6-5 NA
CASSLGLAELAFF TGTGCCAGCAGTTTGGGACTTGCCGAACTGGCTTTCTTT NA TRBJ1-1 TRBV12-3/TRBV12-4 NA
CASSRQGWNTEAFF TGTGCCAGCAGCAGACAGGGTTGGAACACTGAAGCTTTCTTT NA TRBJ1-1 TRBV6-5 TRBD1
CATLGGDRAYNEQFF TGTGCCACCTTGGGGGGGGACAGGGCCTACAATGAGCAGTTCTTC NA TRBJ2-1 TRBV10-3 TRBD1
CASSFLDREGYGYTF TGTGCCAGCAGTTTCCTCGACAGGGAAGGCTATGGCTACACCTTC NA TRBJ1-2 TRBV28 TRBD1
CASSSYDRGEREKLFF TGTGCCAGCAGTTCGTACGACAGGGGAGAGCGTGAAAAACTGTTTTTT NA TRBJ1-4 TRBV27 TRBD1
CASSLGRQFNSPLHF TGTGCCAGCAGTTTAGGGAGGCAGTTTAATTCACCCCTCCACTTT NA TRBJ1-6 TRBV27 NA
CASSSDSTGLTEAFF TGCGCCAGCAGCTCAGACAGCACAGGGCTCACTGAAGCTTTCTTT NA TRBJ1-1 TRBV5-1 NA
CAISALQGLNYGYTF TGTGCCATCAGTGCCCTGCAAGGACTAAACTATGGCTACACCTTC NA TRBJ1-2 TRBV10-3 NA
CASSEYRTSSGYTF TGTGCCAGCAGTGAGTATCGGACTTCCTCGGGCTACACCTTC NA TRBJ1-2 TRBV2 NA
CASRYRTSGAQETQYF TGTGCCAGCAGGTACAGGACTAGCGGGGCCCAAGAGACCCAGTACTTC NA TRBJ2-5 TRBV2 TRBD2
CASSPSVFGGALHF TGTGCCAGCTCACCGTCAGTCTTTGGCGGGGCCCTCCACTTT once TRBJ1-6 TRBV18 NA
CASSPSRGNQPQHF TGTGCCAGCAGCCCCTCCAGGGGCAATCAGCCCCAGCATTTT NA TRBJ1-5 TRBV9 NA
CASSGNIAGGANEQFF TGTGCCAGCAGTGGGAACATAGCGGGGGGGGCGAATGAGCAGTTCTTC NA TRBJ2-1 TRBV2 TRBD2
CASSPGTRAETQYF TGTGCCAGCAGCCCCGGGACTAGGGCAGAGACCCAGTACTTC NA TRBJ2-5 TRBV13 TRBD2
CSASRGTGGEKLFF TGCAGTGCTAGTCGAGGGACCGGGGGTGAAAAACTGTTTTTT NA TRBJ1-4 TRBV20-1 NA
CASSRDRANTEAFF TGTGCCAGCAGCCGGGACAGGGCGAACACTGAAGCTTTCTTT few TRBJ1-1 TRBV9 TRBD1
CASSPPRGLVGETQYF TGTGCCAGCAGCCCGCCGCGGGGGCTAGTGGGGGAGACCCAGTACTTC NA TRBJ2-5 TRBV9 NA
CASSREGQGNSPLHF TGTGCCAGCTCCCGGGAGGGACAGGGTAATTCACCCCTCCACTTT NA TRBJ1-6 TRBV18 TRBD1
CASRLPGTKPEKLFF TGTGCCAGCAGACTCCCCGGGACAAAACCTGAAAAACTGTTTTTT NA TRBJ1-4 TRBV6-5 NA
CASSPGTSMNTEAFF TGTGCCAGCAGCCCCGGTACCTCCATGAACACTGAAGCTTTCTTT NA TRBJ1-1 TRBV9 NA
CASSEGGRSPLHF TGTGCCAGCAGTGAGGGGGGGCGTTCACCCCTCCACTTT NA TRBJ1-6 TRBV2 NA
CASSSQMNTEAFF TGTGCCAGCAGCTCACAAATGAACACTGAAGCTTTCTTT NA TRBJ1-1 TRBV7-6 NA
CASSLEGGSHSPLHF TGTGCCAGCAGCTTAGAGGGAGGATCACATTCACCCCTCCACTTT NA TRBJ1-6 TRBV11-2 NA
CASSPLGQEPNEKLFF TGCGCCAGCAGTCCCCTCGGACAGGAACCGAATGAAAAACTGTTTTTT NA TRBJ1-4 TRBV10-1 TRBD1
CASSLDRVSSPLHF TGTGCCAGCAGTCTCGACAGGGTGAGTTCACCCCTCCACTTT NA TRBJ1-6 TRBV27 TRBD1
CAGSREGFEDEAFF TGTGCCGGCAGCAGGGAAGGGTTCGAGGATGAAGCTTTCTTT NA TRBJ1-1 TRBV6-5 NA
CAIMAASTEKAFF TGTGCCATCATGGCGGCTTCGACGGAAAAAGCTTTCTTT NA TRBJ1-1 TRBV10-3 NA
CASSLAGSEGRGYTF TGTGCCAGCAGCTTAGCGGGCAGCGAAGGGAGAGGCTACACCTTC NA TRBJ1-2 TRBV7-9 NA
CASSQALGQGAPVAFF TGTGCCAGCAGCCAAGCCCTCGGACAGGGGGCGCCGGTGGCTTTCTTT once TRBJ1-1 TRBV3-1/TRBV3-2 TRBD1
CASSPVAANYGYTF TGTGCCAGCAGCCCCGTCGCGGCGAACTATGGCTACACCTTC once TRBJ1-2 TRBV11-2 NA
CATSPGGQELYEQYF TGTGCCACCAGCCCCGGTGGACAGGAGCTATACGAGCAGTACTTC NA TRBJ2-7 TRBV15 TRBD1
CASSLTGVSNGELFF TGCGCCAGCAGTCTCACAGGGGTGTCTAACGGGGAGCTGTTTTTT NA TRBJ2-2 TRBV5-1 TRBD1
CASSYSLNTYNEQFF TGTGCCAGCAGTTACTCTCTTAACACCTACAATGAGCAGTTCTTC few TRBJ2-1 TRBV6-5 NA
CASSLDSYNEQFF TGTGCCAGCAGCTTGGACTCGTACAATGAGCAGTTCTTC NA TRBJ2-1 TRBV9 NA
CASSGESSYEQYF TGCGCCAGCAGTGGAGAGAGTTCCTACGAGCAGTACTTC once TRBJ2-7 TRBV10-2 NA
CASSEGQPSSYEQYF TGTGCCAGCTCAGAGGGACAGCCTAGCTCCTACGAGCAGTACTTC NA TRBJ2-7 TRBV18 TRBD1
CASSPPEAGGYTF TGTGCCAGCTCACCACCGGAAGCGGGTGGCTACACCTTC NA TRBJ1-2 TRBV18 NA
CASSQDPQANSPLHF TGCGCCAGCAGCCAAGATCCACAGGCCAATTCACCCCTCCACTTT NA TRBJ1-6 TRBV4-3 NA